The 4 T cell receptor beta chains below come from one sample, sequenced in a study of T cell responses to AZD1222 COVID-19 vaccine. TCRdb keeps only in-frame clones here, not all; method: immunoSEQ multiplex PCR. The sample lists around 100,000 clones, 70% to 90% occurring once. This specimen consisted of peripheral blood, obtained on day 0 of AZD1222 vaccination. These receptors came from an adult in good health.

The chain uses TRBV27 and TRBJ2-7; 12 bases agree with TRBD1. J lost 7 bases, V lost 3 bases, and 4 bases had no gene match. Germline V gene sequence: CDR1 MNHEY, CDR2 SMNVEV (reference sequence). This CDR3 is 14 amino acids long. CDR3 residues: CASSLGQGAGEQYF. Written as DNA, the CDR3 is TGTGCCAGCAGTTTGGGACAGGGGGCCGGAGAGCAGTACTTC.

The chain carries TRBV5-1 and TRBJ2-7; TRBD2 aligns across 7 bases. The CDR3 is made up of 15 amino acids. The V gene end was trimmed by 3 bases and the J gene end by 5 bases; junction bases not matched to a gene: 11. Germline V gene data show CDR1 as SGHRS and CDR2 as YFSETQ. CDR3 coding DNA: TGCGCCAGCAGCTCGGGAGGTGCAAGACCCCACGAGCAGTACTTC. The encoded protein is CASSSGGARPHEQYF.

The genes are TRBV18 and TRBJ1-3, with D tentatively TRBD1 (5 bases). Germline V CDR1 and CDR2: KGHSH, LQKENI. Trimming cost V 6 bases and J 4 bases, with 25 bases left between them. The CDR3 runs to 18 residues. The CDR3 reads CASSYSPTGPMEGNTIYF. In DNA form, the CDR3 reads TGTGCCAGCTCCTACAGTCCTACGGGGCCTATGGAAGGAAACACCATATATTTT.

The chain carries TRBV5-1 and TRBJ2-1; tentatively, D is TRBD2 (6 bases). In germline, CDR1 is SGHRS, CDR2 YFSETQ. The CDR3 is 13 amino acids. Trimming shortened V by 4 bases and J by 10 bases, and 15 bases separated the two germline ends. Here the CDR3 reads CASSTTSSGEQFF. CDR3 sequence (DNA): TGCGCCAGCAGCACGACTAGTTCAGGGGAGCAGTTCTTC.